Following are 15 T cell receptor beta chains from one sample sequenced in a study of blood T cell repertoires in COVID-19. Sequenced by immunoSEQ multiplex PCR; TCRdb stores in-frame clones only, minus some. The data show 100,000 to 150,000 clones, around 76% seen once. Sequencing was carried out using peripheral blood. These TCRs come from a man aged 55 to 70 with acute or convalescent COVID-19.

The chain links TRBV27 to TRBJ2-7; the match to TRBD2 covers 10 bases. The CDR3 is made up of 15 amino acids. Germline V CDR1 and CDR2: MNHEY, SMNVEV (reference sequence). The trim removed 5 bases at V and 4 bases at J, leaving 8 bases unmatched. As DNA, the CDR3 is TGTGCCAGCAGTCCTAGCGGGAGTTATTTTTACGAGCAGTACTTC. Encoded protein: CASSPSGSYFYEQYF.

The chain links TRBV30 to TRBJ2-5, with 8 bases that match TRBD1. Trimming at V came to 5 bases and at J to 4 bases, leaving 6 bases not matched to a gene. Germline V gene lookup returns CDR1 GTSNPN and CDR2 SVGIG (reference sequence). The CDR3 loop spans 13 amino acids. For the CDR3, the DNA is TGTGCCTGGCACACAGGGGGAAGAGAGACCCAGTACTTC. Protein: CAWHTGGRETQYF.

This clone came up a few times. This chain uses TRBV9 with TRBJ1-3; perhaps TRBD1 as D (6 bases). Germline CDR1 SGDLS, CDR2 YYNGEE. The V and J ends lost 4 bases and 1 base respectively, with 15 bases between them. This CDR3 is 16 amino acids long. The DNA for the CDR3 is TGTGCCAGCAGCCAAAACTGGGGGCCGTCTGGAAACACCATATATTTT. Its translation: CASSQNWGPSGNTIYF. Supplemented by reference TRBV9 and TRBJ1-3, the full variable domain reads DSGVTQTPKHLITATGQRVTLRCSPRSGDLSVYWYQQSLDQGLQFLIQYYNGEERAKGNILERFSAQQFPDLHSELNLSSLELGDSALYFCASSQNWGPSGNTIYFGEGSWLTVV.

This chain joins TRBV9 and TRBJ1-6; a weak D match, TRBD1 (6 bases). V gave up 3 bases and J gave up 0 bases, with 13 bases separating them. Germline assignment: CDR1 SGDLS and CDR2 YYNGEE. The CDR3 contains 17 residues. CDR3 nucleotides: TGTGCCAGCAGCGCGCGAACAGGGAGCTCCTATAATTCACCCCTCCACTTT. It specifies CASSARTGSSYNSPLHF.

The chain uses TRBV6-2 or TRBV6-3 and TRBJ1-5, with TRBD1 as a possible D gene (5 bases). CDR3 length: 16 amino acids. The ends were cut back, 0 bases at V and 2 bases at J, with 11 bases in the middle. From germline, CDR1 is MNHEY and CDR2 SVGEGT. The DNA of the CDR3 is TGTGCCAGCAGTTACTCGGTAGGGGAGGGCAATCAGCCCCAGCATTTT. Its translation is CASSYSVGEGNQPQHF.

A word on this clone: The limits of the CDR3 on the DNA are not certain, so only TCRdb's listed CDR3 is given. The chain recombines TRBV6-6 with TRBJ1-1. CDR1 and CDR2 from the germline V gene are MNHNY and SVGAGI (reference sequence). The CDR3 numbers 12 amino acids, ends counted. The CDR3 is CASSTSNTEAFF.

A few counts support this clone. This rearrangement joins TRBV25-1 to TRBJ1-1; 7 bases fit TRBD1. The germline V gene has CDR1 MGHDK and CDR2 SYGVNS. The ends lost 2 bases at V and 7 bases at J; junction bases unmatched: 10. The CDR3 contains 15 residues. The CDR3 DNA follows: TGTGCCAGCAGTGAAGAAGCCAAGGGGGCGATTGAAGCTTTCTTT. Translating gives CASSEEAKGAIEAFF.

The CDR3 sequence is CSVTGGRTNTEAFF. The CDR3 coding sequence is TGCAGCGTGACAGGGGGGAGAACGAACACTGAAGCTTTCTTT. The J gene is TRBJ1-1, the V gene TRBV29-1; 9 nucleotides match TRBD1. CDR1 is SQVTM and CDR2 is ANQGSEA in the germline V gene. The ends lost 6 bases at V and 1 base at J; junction bases unmatched: 6. The CDR3 is made up of 14 amino acids.

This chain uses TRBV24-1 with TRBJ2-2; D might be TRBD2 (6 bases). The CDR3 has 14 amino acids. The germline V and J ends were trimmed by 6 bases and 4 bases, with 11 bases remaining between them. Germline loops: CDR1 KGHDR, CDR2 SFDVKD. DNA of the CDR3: TGTGCCACCAGTCGTACTAGCAGCACCGGGGAGCTGTTTTTT. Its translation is CATSRTSSTGELFF.

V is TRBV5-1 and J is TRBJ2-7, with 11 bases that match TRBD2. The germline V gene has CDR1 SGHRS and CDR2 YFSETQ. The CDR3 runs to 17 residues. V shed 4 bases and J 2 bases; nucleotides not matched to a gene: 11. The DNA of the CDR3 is TGCGCCAGCAGCCCGAGGGGAACTAGCGGGGGAACCTACGAGCAGTACTTC. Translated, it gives CASSPRGTSGGTYEQYF.

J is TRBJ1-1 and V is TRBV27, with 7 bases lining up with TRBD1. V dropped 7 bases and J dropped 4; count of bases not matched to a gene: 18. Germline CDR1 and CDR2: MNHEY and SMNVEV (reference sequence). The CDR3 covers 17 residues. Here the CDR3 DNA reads TGTGCCAGCACACAACTAGCAGGGGGTGACGGGGGCACTGAAGCTTTCTTT. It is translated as CASTQLAGGDGGTEAFF.

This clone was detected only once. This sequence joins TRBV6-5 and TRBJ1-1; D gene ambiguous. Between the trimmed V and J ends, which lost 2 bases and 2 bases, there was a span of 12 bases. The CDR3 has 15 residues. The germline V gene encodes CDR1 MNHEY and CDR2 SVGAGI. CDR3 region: CASSYRQQFNTEAFF. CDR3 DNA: TGTGCCAGCAGTTACAGACAACAATTTAACACTGAAGCTTTCTTT.

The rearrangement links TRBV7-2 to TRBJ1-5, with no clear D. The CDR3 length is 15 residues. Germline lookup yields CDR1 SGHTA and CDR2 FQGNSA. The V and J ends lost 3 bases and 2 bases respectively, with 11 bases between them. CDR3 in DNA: TGTGCCAGCAGCTTCAGAGGACTGGGCAATCAGCCCCAGCATTTT. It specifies CASSFRGLGNQPQHF.

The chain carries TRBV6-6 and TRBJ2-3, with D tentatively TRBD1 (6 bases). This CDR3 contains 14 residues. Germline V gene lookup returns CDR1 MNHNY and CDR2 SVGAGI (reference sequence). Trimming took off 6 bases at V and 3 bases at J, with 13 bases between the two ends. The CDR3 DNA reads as TGTGCCAGCAGGTTAGGGGGATCAACAGATACGCAGTATTTT. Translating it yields CASRLGGSTDTQYF.

This chain's CDR3 is CASSFSQGSSYEQFF. DNA of the CDR3: TGTGCCAGCAGCTTCTCACAGGGTAGTAGCTATGAGCAGTTCTTC. The V gene is TRBV7-6, the J gene TRBJ2-1, with D possibly matching TRBD1 (6 bases). Trimming stripped 3 bases from V and 8 bases from J, with 17 bases between. The CDR3 totals 15 residues. Germline V CDR1 and CDR2: SGHVS, FNYEAQ.